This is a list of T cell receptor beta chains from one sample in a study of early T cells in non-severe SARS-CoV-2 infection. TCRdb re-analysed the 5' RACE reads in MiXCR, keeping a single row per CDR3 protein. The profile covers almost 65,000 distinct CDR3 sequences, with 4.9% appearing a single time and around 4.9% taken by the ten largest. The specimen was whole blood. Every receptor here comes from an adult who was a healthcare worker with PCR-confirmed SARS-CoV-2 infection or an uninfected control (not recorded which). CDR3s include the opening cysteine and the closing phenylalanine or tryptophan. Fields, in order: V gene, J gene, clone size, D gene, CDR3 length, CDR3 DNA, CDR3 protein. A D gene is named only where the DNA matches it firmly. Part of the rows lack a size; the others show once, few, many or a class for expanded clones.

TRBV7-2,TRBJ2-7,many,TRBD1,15,TGTGCCAGCAGTGCGTCACGGGACAGGGTAAACGAGCAGTACTTC,CASSASRDRVNEQYF
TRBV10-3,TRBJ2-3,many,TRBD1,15,TGTGCCATCAGCCAACTCGAGGACAGGGTAAATACGCAGTATTTT,CAISQLEDRVNTQYF
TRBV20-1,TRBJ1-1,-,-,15,TGCAGTGCGAAACTCCCTCTCGGACAGCGGACTGAAGCTTTCTTT,CSAKLPLGQRTEAFF
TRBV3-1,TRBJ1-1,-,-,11,TGTGCCAGCAGCTCCTGGCAGGGTGCTTTCTTT,CASSSWQGAFF
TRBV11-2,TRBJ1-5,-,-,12,TGTGCCAGCAGCTTAGAGAATCAGCCCCAGCATTTT,CASSLENQPQHF
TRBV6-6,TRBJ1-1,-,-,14,TGTGCCAGCACCCATTCAGGGAGAAGGGAGGAAGCTTTCTTT,CASTHSGRREEAFF
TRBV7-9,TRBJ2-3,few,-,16,TGTGCCAGCAGCTTATGGGCCGGACAAATGGCAGATACGCAGTATTTT,CASSLWAGQMADTQYF
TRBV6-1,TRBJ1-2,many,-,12,TGTGCCAGCAGTGAGTACAGTTATGGCTACACCTTC,CASSEYSYGYTF
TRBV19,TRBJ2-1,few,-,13,TGTGCCAGTAGCCAAACAGACGGCAATGAGCAGTTCTTC,CASSQTDGNEQFF
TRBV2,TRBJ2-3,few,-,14,TGTGCCAGCAGGCCAGGGTTCGGGTCAGATACGCAGTATTTT,CASRPGFGSDTQYF
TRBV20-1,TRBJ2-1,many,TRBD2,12,TGCAGTGGACTAGCGAAGTTCAATGAGCAGTTCTTC,CSGLAKFNEQFF
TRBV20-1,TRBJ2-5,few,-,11,TGCAGTGCTGGGGATGGAGAGACCCAGTACTTC,CSAGDGETQYF
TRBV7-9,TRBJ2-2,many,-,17,TGTGCCAGCAGCTTTTCGCGGGCGTCTGCGAACACCGGGGAGCTGTTTTTT,CASSFSRASANTGELFF
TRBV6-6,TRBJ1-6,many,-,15,TGTGCCAGCAGTTACTCGAAGGATGTCCCCTGGGCCCTCCACTTT,CASSYSKDVPWALHF
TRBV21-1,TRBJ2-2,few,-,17,TGTGCCAGCAGCAGACGGGACAGGGGGCATTACACCGGGGAGCTGTTTTTT,CASSRRDRGHYTGELFF
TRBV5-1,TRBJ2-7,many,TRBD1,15,TGCGCCAGCAGCTTGATGGGACAGGGAATCGACGAGCAGTACTTC,CASSLMGQGIDEQYF
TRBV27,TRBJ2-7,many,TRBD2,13,TGTGCCAGCCGGGGGGGCGGGACCTACGAGCAGTACTTC,CASRGGGTYEQYF